This T cell receptor (beta chain) was sequenced during a study of blood T cell repertoires in COVID-19 (dated by TCRdb to 2020 to 2022). Study-wide context: Samples covering the acute and convalescent phases of COVID-19 were provided by collaborators in the United States, Italy and Spain. Sample metadata almost always included a de-identified subject ID, COVID-19 status, age in years and sex. HLA class I and class II types, where available, came from metadata supplied by the sample provider rather than from assay-based typing. The prospective study material was composed of cDNA or gDNA derived from T cells, B-cell-depleted T cells, or PBMCs. The repertoires were made available in a free public database intended to serve as a resource for research on the immune response to SARS-CoV-2. The samples were drawn from the first 160 participants of the ongoing ImmuneRACE study and from 950 to 1,500 subjects provided by 6 global collaborators. Subjects who had been exposed to COVID-19, were actively infected with it, or had recovered from it provided the deeply sampled blood TCRbeta repertoires that made up the dataset.

Based on the germline V gene (reference sequence), the CDR1 and CDR2 sequences are DFQATT and SNEGSKA. A distance of 12 bases separates the germline ends of V and J, which lose 5 bases and 8 bases respectively. The CDR3 spans 11 residues, from the cysteine through the phenylalanine. The kept DNA is CDR3 alone, 33 bases in frame from the first base. The collaborating institutions used their own protocols to collect whole blood in K2EDTA tubes. For TCRbeta analysis, collaborators shipped samples in one of three forms: frozen whole blood, isolated PBMCs, or DNA extracted from either of those sample types. What the work shows at the level of the full study, not this receptor alone: How much clinical and demographic metadata was included differed by source and by participant, and the metadata was provided uncurated.

As concerns this clone: Its specific antigen is unknown. It has no much larger one-base neighbor in the sample; base qualities were not kept.

TCRbeta CDR3 regions were amplified from genomic DNA using the immunoSEQ Assay, a bias-controlled multiplex PCR. Processing in the source paper ran as follows. Within the assay, amplification of reference gene primers was used to estimate how many nucleated cells each sample contained. To quantify the absolute abundance of each unique TCRbeta CDR3 rearrangement, sequence reads were collapsed and filtered. For each sample, productive Simpson clonality was calculated as the square root of Simpson's diversity index over productive rearrangements. The table was pulled from immuneACCESS by TCRdb, which kept in-frame rearrangements only. Such tables lose some clones; where checked, under half of the loss comes from unresolved V genes, and the rest has no known cause. Clonal size and the V and J genes are those of that table, whereas D and trimming came from the DNA. The sample records a few hundred thousand clones, approximately 82% of which are singletons. The ten largest clones represent roughly a tenth of the sample.

The clonotype originates from a man aged 45-65 years with active or convalescent COVID-19. This chain is built from TRBV20-1 and TRBJ1-2; too little of a D gene remains to name it. Sequenced: peripheral blood. CDR3 protein: CSAGALLGYTF. The nucleotides are TGCAGTGCTGGTGCCCTCCTCGGCTACACCTTC.